The rows below give T cell receptor beta chains drawn from one sample of a study of vaccination and CD4 T cells after COVID-19. For these TCRs, the target antigens are not known. In TCRdb, the PCR reads were re-called with MiXCR into one record per CDR3 protein. The repertoire has about 8,300 distinct CDR3 sequences, approximately 35% of them found once; the top ten carry less than 25%. The source material was CD4+ T cells from blood, cultured in vitro. These TCRs come from a human donor in good health. Each CDR3 is given with its conserved first and last residue. The order of the fields is CDR3 protein, CDR3 length, V gene.

CDR3 protein: CASSLVGQNEQYF; CDR3 length: 13; V gene: TRBV11-2
CDR3 protein: CSARDLDFYNEQFF; CDR3 length: 14; V gene: TRBV20-1
CDR3 protein: CASRSNSLGYNEQFF; CDR3 length: 15; V gene: TRBV5-1
CDR3 protein: CASSQDQGYYGYTF; CDR3 length: 14; V gene: TRBV14
CDR3 protein: CASSLQSGTEAFF; CDR3 length: 13; V gene: TRBV19
CDR3 protein: CASSLPGGHEQFF; CDR3 length: 13; V gene: TRBV6-1
CDR3 protein: CASSQPSGGLKGGELFF; CDR3 length: 17; V gene: TRBV14
CDR3 protein: CASSKGRETQYF; CDR3 length: 12; V gene: TRBV27
CDR3 protein: CASSFTGGSSTEAFF; CDR3 length: 15; V gene: TRBV7-2
CDR3 protein: CASSPWDRGNYGYTF; CDR3 length: 15; V gene: TRBV18
CDR3 protein: CASSPRQGKNSPLHF; CDR3 length: 15; V gene: TRBV19
CDR3 protein: CSAGPADRGAYEQYF; CDR3 length: 15; V gene: TRBV20-1
CDR3 protein: CASSSGRSNTGELFF; CDR3 length: 15; V gene: TRBV5-1
CDR3 protein: CATSDPWKQGGQATRDTQYF; CDR3 length: 20; V gene: TRBV24-1
CDR3 protein: CASSFGTSGPEQYF; CDR3 length: 14; V gene: TRBV7-9
CDR3 protein: CASSFQLAGGGNEQFF; CDR3 length: 16; V gene: TRBV6-2/TRBV6-3
CDR3 protein: CASSPRSSYEQYF; CDR3 length: 13; V gene: TRBV12-3/TRBV12-4
CDR3 protein: CSALTPGQGAGDTQYF; CDR3 length: 16; V gene: TRBV20-1
CDR3 protein: CASSWVNTEAFF; CDR3 length: 12; V gene: TRBV6-2/TRBV6-3
CDR3 protein: CASSQFISETQYF; CDR3 length: 13; V gene: TRBV4-1